This T cell receptor (beta chain) was documented in a study of T cell changes during pregnancy in multiple sclerosis. This clone was detected once. Germline V gene lookup returns CDR1 DFQATT and CDR2 SNEGSKA (reference sequence). The V gene lost 8 bases and the J gene lost 4 bases, with 9 bases spanning the gap. The CDR3 is 11 residues long. TCRdb keeps only in-frame clones here, not all; method: immunoSEQ multiplex PCR. The sample contains under 90,000 clones, nearly 95% of which appear only once. The specimen comprised peripheral blood, sampled in the second trimester of pregnancy. The chain links TRBV20-1 to TRBJ2-1; no clear D. The sequence derives from a female donor in good health, enrolled as a control in a pregnancy study. CDR3 loop: CSLSEYNEQFF. The CDR3 DNA reads as TGCAGTCTAAGCGAATACAATGAGCAGTTCTTC.